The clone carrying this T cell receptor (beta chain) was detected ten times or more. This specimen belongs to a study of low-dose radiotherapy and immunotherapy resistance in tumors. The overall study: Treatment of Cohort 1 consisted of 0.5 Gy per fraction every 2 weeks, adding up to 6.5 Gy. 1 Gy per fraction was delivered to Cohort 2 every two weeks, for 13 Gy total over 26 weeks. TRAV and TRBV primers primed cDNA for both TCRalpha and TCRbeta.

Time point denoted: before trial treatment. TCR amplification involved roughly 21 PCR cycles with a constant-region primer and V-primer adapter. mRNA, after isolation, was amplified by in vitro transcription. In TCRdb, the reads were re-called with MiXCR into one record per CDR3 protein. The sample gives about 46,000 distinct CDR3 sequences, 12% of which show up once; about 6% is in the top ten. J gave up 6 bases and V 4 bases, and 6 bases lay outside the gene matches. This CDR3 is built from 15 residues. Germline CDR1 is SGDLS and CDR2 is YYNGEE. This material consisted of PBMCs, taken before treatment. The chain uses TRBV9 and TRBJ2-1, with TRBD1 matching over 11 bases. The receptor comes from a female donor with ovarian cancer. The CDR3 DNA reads TGTGCCAGCAGCCTCGGGACAGGGGGAGGCAATGAGCAGTTCTTC. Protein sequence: CASSLGTGGGNEQFF.